This TCR beta chain came from a study of PD-L1 blockade in urothelial cancer. About the research overall: It was around 2014 that patients started atezolizumab at 1,200 mg intravenously every 3 weeks. Findings and caveats of the study: More expansion of tumor-associated blood clones, seen at 3 weeks, marked durable-benefit patients.

Documented time point: pretreatment peripheral blood. Patients yielded 1 to 8 samples each, pretreatment and on-treatment. Into every PCR, synthetic TCR analog templates were spiked. Sequencing was performed with immunoSEQ multiplex PCR; in TCRdb, only in-frame clones are kept and a portion is missing. The repertoire holds some 38,000 clones, with around 81% as singletons. Trimming took off 2 bases at V and 4 bases at J, with 10 bases between the two ends. Germline V CDR1 and CDR2: SGHKS, YYEKEE (reference sequence). CDR3 length equals 13 residues. On this clone itself: Its antigen remains unidentified.

The material sequenced was PBMCs, taken around atezolizumab (anti-PD-L1) treatment. The rearrangement joins TRBV5-5 to TRBJ2-7; D unresolved. The sequence derives from a man older than 75 with urothelial cancer. The CDR3 sequence: CASSLIPGYEQYF. Here the CDR3 DNA reads TGTGCCAGCAGCTTAATTCCAGGATACGAGCAGTACTTC.